Given below is one T cell receptor (beta chain) in context. These data belong to a study of CD8 T cells in Susac syndrome. Random-hexamer reverse transcription was applied to roughly 0.5 to 1 ug RNA. By means of immunoSEQ multiplex PCR, TCR beta CDR3 spanning 54 Vbeta and 13 Jbeta underwent amplification. TCRdb reprocessed the immunoSEQ multiplex PCR reads with MiXCR, giving one entry per CDR3 protein. The data hold just over 150,000 distinct CDR3 sequences, with over 95% observed a single time. In germline, CDR1 is SGHVS, CDR2 FNYEAQ. Trimming at V came to 5 bases and at J to 3 bases, leaving 7 bases not matched to a gene. The CDR3 extends over 15 amino acids. Sequencing targeted TCR beta in T cells from blood (CD8+ and CD4+). In contrast to the negatively isolated CD8+ and CD4+ T cells, TEMRA cells were FACS-enriched.

The rearrangement links TRBV7-6 to TRBJ2-7, with 10 bases lining up with TRBD2. Sequencing input: CD8+ T cells from PBMCs. This receptor was obtained from a human donor with multiple sclerosis. Here the CDR3 DNA reads TGTGCCAGCAGCCCCCCTAGCGGGGGAAACTACGAGCAGTACGTC. This sequence encodes CASSPPSGGNYEQYV.